This is a list of T cell receptor beta chains from one sample in a study of blood T cell repertoires in COVID-19. TCRdb keeps only in-frame clones here, not all; method: immunoSEQ multiplex PCR. The data show 100,000 to 150,000 clones, over 80% seen once. Material: peripheral blood. The receptors derive from a man aged 60 to 69 with acute or convalescent COVID-19. Both conserved end residues are part of each CDR3. The order of the fields is V gene, J gene, CDR3 length, clone size, D gene, CDR3 DNA, CDR3 protein. D genes are given only for firm matches. A clone size is listed for some rows: how often the clone was seen (once, few, many), or a class if it is expanded.

v_call: TRBV30; j_call: TRBJ1-5; cdr3_length: 13; clone_size: NA; d_call: NA; cdr3_nt: TGTGCCTGGAGTGTAGGAGGGGATCAGCCCCAGCATTTT; cdr3_aa: CAWSVGGDQPQHF
v_call: TRBV7-8; j_call: TRBJ1-5; cdr3_length: 15; clone_size: NA; d_call: NA; cdr3_nt: TGTGCCAGCAGCTTCCGGACAAATCGCAATCAGCCCCAGCATTTT; cdr3_aa: CASSFRTNRNQPQHF
v_call: TRBV6-5; j_call: TRBJ1-1; cdr3_length: 14; clone_size: NA; d_call: NA; cdr3_nt: TGTGCCAGCACTGGACAGTACATGAACACTGAAGCTTTCTTT; cdr3_aa: CASTGQYMNTEAFF
v_call: TRBV18; j_call: TRBJ2-7; cdr3_length: 16; clone_size: once; d_call: NA; cdr3_nt: TGTGCCAGCTCACCAGCCAGGGGCCTTGGGCAGTACGAGCAGTACTTC; cdr3_aa: CASSPARGLGQYEQYF
v_call: TRBV9; j_call: TRBJ2-1; cdr3_length: 16; clone_size: NA; d_call: NA; cdr3_nt: TGTGCCAGCAGCGCTTATGGAGGGCGGGAAGGCAATGAGCAGTTCTTC; cdr3_aa: CASSAYGGREGNEQFF
v_call: TRBV6-1; j_call: TRBJ1-2; cdr3_length: 13; clone_size: NA; d_call: NA; cdr3_nt: TGTGCCAGCAGTCCCCGAGGGGGGGATGGCTACACCTTC; cdr3_aa: CASSPRGGDGYTF
v_call: TRBV21-1; j_call: TRBJ2-2; cdr3_length: 12; clone_size: NA; d_call: NA; cdr3_nt: TGTGCCAGCAGGAGGAACACCGGGGAGCTGTTTTTT; cdr3_aa: CASRRNTGELFF
v_call: TRBV18; j_call: TRBJ2-3; cdr3_length: 16; clone_size: NA; d_call: NA; cdr3_nt: TGTGCCAGCTCACCACCGCGGACAGCCAGCACAGATACGCAGTATTTT; cdr3_aa: CASSPPRTASTDTQYF
v_call: TRBV15; j_call: TRBJ2-2; cdr3_length: 17; clone_size: NA; d_call: NA; cdr3_nt: TGTGCCACCAGCAGAGATTCGGGGGGCGGGATAGCCGGGGAGCTGTTTTTT; cdr3_aa: CATSRDSGGGIAGELFF
v_call: TRBV6-5; j_call: TRBJ1-2; cdr3_length: 15; clone_size: NA; d_call: TRBD1; cdr3_nt: TGTGCCAGCAGCCCCGGGACAGGGTTCTTCTATGGCTACACCTTC; cdr3_aa: CASSPGTGFFYGYTF
v_call: TRBV4-2; j_call: TRBJ2-7; cdr3_length: 17; clone_size: NA; d_call: TRBD2; cdr3_nt: TGTGCCAGCAGCCAAGAAAGGGCTAGCGGGAGCTCCTACGAGCAGTACTTC; cdr3_aa: CASSQERASGSSYEQYF
v_call: TRBV5-8; j_call: TRBJ2-7; cdr3_length: 15; clone_size: NA; d_call: NA; cdr3_nt: TGTGCCAGCAGCTCCGGGAGTCTTCTCCGACGCGAGCAGTACTTC; cdr3_aa: CASSSGSLLRREQYF
v_call: TRBV18; j_call: TRBJ2-3; cdr3_length: 15; clone_size: NA; d_call: NA; cdr3_nt: TGTGCCAGCTCACCACCGGGGACTCCTTTAGGTACGCAGTATTTT; cdr3_aa: CASSPPGTPLGTQYF
v_call: TRBV6-4; j_call: TRBJ1-5; cdr3_length: 13; clone_size: NA; d_call: NA; cdr3_nt: TGTGCCAGCAGTGACTCGATTTACGGGCCCCAGCATTTT; cdr3_aa: CASSDSIYGPQHF
v_call: TRBV1; j_call: TRBJ2-2; cdr3_length: 10; clone_size: NA; d_call: NA; cdr3_nt: TGCACCAGGAGGGACAGGGAGCTGTTTTTT; cdr3_aa: CTRRDRELFF
v_call: TRBV5-5; j_call: TRBJ1-5; cdr3_length: 14; clone_size: once; d_call: NA; cdr3_nt: TGTGCCAGCAGCTTGCGGGGGGGGAATCAGCCCCAGCATTTT; cdr3_aa: CASSLRGGNQPQHF
v_call: TRBV2; j_call: TRBJ1-6; cdr3_length: 14; clone_size: NA; d_call: NA; cdr3_nt: TGTGCCAGCAGTGACGGGGTGGGAGGGTCACCCCTCCACTTT; cdr3_aa: CASSDGVGGSPLHF
v_call: TRBV27; j_call: TRBJ1-5; cdr3_length: 18; clone_size: NA; d_call: NA; cdr3_nt: TGTGCCAGCAGTCCCCAGTATTCGGCGGTCTATAGCAATCAGCCCCAGCATTTT; cdr3_aa: CASSPQYSAVYSNQPQHF
v_call: TRBV10-2; j_call: TRBJ1-4; cdr3_length: 14; clone_size: once; d_call: NA; cdr3_nt: TGCGCCAGCAGGCGAGGGGGTACTAATGAAAAACTGTTTTTT; cdr3_aa: CASRRGGTNEKLFF
v_call: TRBV28; j_call: TRBJ1-2; cdr3_length: 13; clone_size: NA; d_call: NA; cdr3_nt: TGTGCCAGCAGCCTCCGGACAGCGACTGGCTACACCTTC; cdr3_aa: CASSLRTATGYTF
v_call: TRBV7-6; j_call: TRBJ2-7; cdr3_length: 11; clone_size: NA; d_call: NA; cdr3_nt: TGTGCCAGCAGCTTATTCGAGGTGCAGTACTTC; cdr3_aa: CASSLFEVQYF
v_call: TRBV11-2; j_call: TRBJ2-1; cdr3_length: 16; clone_size: NA; d_call: TRBD2; cdr3_nt: TGTGCCAGCAGTCCGACTAGCGGGGCCTCCTACAATGAGCAGTTCTTC; cdr3_aa: CASSPTSGASYNEQFF
v_call: TRBV28; j_call: TRBJ1-2; cdr3_length: 15; clone_size: NA; d_call: TRBD1; cdr3_nt: TGTGCCAGCAGACGGAAGACAGGGATGAACTATGGCTACACCTTC; cdr3_aa: CASRRKTGMNYGYTF
v_call: TRBV21-1; j_call: TRBJ2-7; cdr3_length: 16; clone_size: NA; d_call: NA; cdr3_nt: TGTGCCAGCAGCACGATATCGGGACAGGGTTTGGGTGAGCAGTACTTC; cdr3_aa: CASSTISGQGLGEQYF
v_call: TRBV5-5; j_call: TRBJ1-3; cdr3_length: 17; clone_size: NA; d_call: TRBD1; cdr3_nt: TGTGCCAGCAGCTTGTACGCGGGACAGGGGTCTGGAAACACCATATATTTT; cdr3_aa: CASSLYAGQGSGNTIYF
v_call: TRBV7-8; j_call: TRBJ1-1; cdr3_length: 14; clone_size: NA; d_call: TRBD1; cdr3_nt: TGTGCCAGCAGCTTAGCGACAGGGGGAGCTGAAGCTTTCTTT; cdr3_aa: CASSLATGGAEAFF
v_call: TRBV6-4; j_call: TRBJ2-7; cdr3_length: 15; clone_size: NA; d_call: NA; cdr3_nt: TGTGCCAGCAGAAAGGTAAGGGGCGGCTATTACGAGCAGTACTTC; cdr3_aa: CASRKVRGGYYEQYF
v_call: TRBV10-2; j_call: TRBJ1-2; cdr3_length: 13; clone_size: once; d_call: NA; cdr3_nt: TGCGCCAGCAGTGGCTCCGGGGAGCGGGGCTACACCTTC; cdr3_aa: CASSGSGERGYTF
v_call: TRBV15; j_call: TRBJ1-5; cdr3_length: 15; clone_size: NA; d_call: NA; cdr3_nt: TGTGCCACCAGCAGAGGCGAGGGCGCCAATCAGCCCCAGCATTTT; cdr3_aa: CATSRGEGANQPQHF
v_call: TRBV5-5; j_call: TRBJ1-2; cdr3_length: 15; clone_size: NA; d_call: TRBD1; cdr3_nt: TGTGCCAGCAGCTTGGTACAGGGGCGAACTTATGGCTACACCTTC; cdr3_aa: CASSLVQGRTYGYTF
v_call: TRBV18; j_call: TRBJ1-5; cdr3_length: 15; clone_size: NA; d_call: TRBD1; cdr3_nt: TGTGCCAGCTCACCCGGGGGACAGTACAATCAGCCCCAGCATTTT; cdr3_aa: CASSPGGQYNQPQHF
v_call: TRBV9; j_call: TRBJ2-1; cdr3_length: 16; clone_size: NA; d_call: NA; cdr3_nt: TGTGCCAGCAGCGTAGCGCGCCGTGGCTCCTACAATGAGCAGTTCTTC; cdr3_aa: CASSVARRGSYNEQFF
v_call: TRBV24-1; j_call: TRBJ2-1; cdr3_length: 16; clone_size: NA; d_call: NA; cdr3_nt: TGTGCCACCAGTGATGTCCCGCGGGCCTCCTACAATGAGCAGTTCTTC; cdr3_aa: CATSDVPRASYNEQFF
v_call: TRBV28; j_call: TRBJ2-7; cdr3_length: 15; clone_size: NA; d_call: TRBD1; cdr3_nt: TGTGCCAGCAGTTACGGACAGGAACCCTCCTACGAGCAGTACTTC; cdr3_aa: CASSYGQEPSYEQYF
v_call: TRBV21-1; j_call: TRBJ1-1; cdr3_length: 17; clone_size: NA; d_call: NA; cdr3_nt: TGTGCCAGCAGCAAAGTGGACAGGGGAAGAATGAACACTGAAGCTTTCTTT; cdr3_aa: CASSKVDRGRMNTEAFF
v_call: TRBV2; j_call: TRBJ1-6; cdr3_length: 15; clone_size: NA; d_call: NA; cdr3_nt: TGTGCCAGCAGTGTTCTGGGGGCAGGGGATTCACCCCTCCACTTT; cdr3_aa: CASSVLGAGDSPLHF
v_call: TRBV10-1; j_call: TRBJ2-5; cdr3_length: 16; clone_size: NA; d_call: TRBD2; cdr3_nt: TGCGCCAGCAGTGGACTTCTAGCGGGAGATGGAGAGACCCAGTACTTC; cdr3_aa: CASSGLLAGDGETQYF
v_call: TRBV18; j_call: TRBJ2-1; cdr3_length: 19; clone_size: NA; d_call: NA; cdr3_nt: TGTGCCAGCTCACCCCTTGGGGTCTCCGCGGGGCCCTCCTACAATGAGCAGTTCTTC; cdr3_aa: CASSPLGVSAGPSYNEQFF
v_call: TRBV5-8; j_call: TRBJ2-1; cdr3_length: 11; clone_size: once; d_call: NA; cdr3_nt: TGTGCCAGCAGCCTGCGGGGTGAGCAGTTCTTC; cdr3_aa: CASSLRGEQFF
v_call: TRBV5-1; j_call: TRBJ2-3; cdr3_length: 18; clone_size: NA; d_call: TRBD2; cdr3_nt: TGCGCCAGCAGAAGACTAGCGGGAGAATCATCTAGCACAGATACGCAGTATTTT; cdr3_aa: CASRRLAGESSSTDTQYF
v_call: TRBV7-9; j_call: TRBJ1-5; cdr3_length: 15; clone_size: NA; d_call: TRBD1; cdr3_nt: TGTGCCAGCAGCTCCGGGACAGGGTTCAGTCAGCCCCAGCATTTT; cdr3_aa: CASSSGTGFSQPQHF
v_call: TRBV2; j_call: TRBJ2-1; cdr3_length: 14; clone_size: NA; d_call: TRBD2; cdr3_nt: TGTGCCAGCAGTCCTCGGACTAGCGCGGGGGAGCAGTTCTTC; cdr3_aa: CASSPRTSAGEQFF
v_call: TRBV9; j_call: TRBJ2-1; cdr3_length: 13; clone_size: NA; d_call: TRBD2; cdr3_nt: TGTGCCAGCAGCGTAGATAATAGCGGGACGCAGTTCTTC; cdr3_aa: CASSVDNSGTQFF
v_call: TRBV9; j_call: TRBJ1-1; cdr3_length: 15; clone_size: NA; d_call: NA; cdr3_nt: TGTGCCAGCAGCCCCGTAGGGGGAGTGAACACTGAAGCTTTCTTT; cdr3_aa: CASSPVGGVNTEAFF
v_call: TRBV2; j_call: TRBJ2-2; cdr3_length: 15; clone_size: NA; d_call: TRBD2; cdr3_nt: TGTGCCAGCGGGGGGAGCGGGAGAAACACCGGGGAGCTGTTTTTT; cdr3_aa: CASGGSGRNTGELFF
v_call: TRBV19; j_call: TRBJ2-7; cdr3_length: 13; clone_size: NA; d_call: NA; cdr3_nt: TGTGCCAGTAGTATAGTACAGGGTTACGAGCAGTACTTC; cdr3_aa: CASSIVQGYEQYF
v_call: TRBV15; j_call: TRBJ2-3; cdr3_length: 16; clone_size: NA; d_call: TRBD2; cdr3_nt: TGTGCCACCAGCGGAGGACTAGCGGCTAGCACAGATACGCAGTATTTT; cdr3_aa: CATSGGLAASTDTQYF
v_call: TRBV27; j_call: TRBJ2-5; cdr3_length: 14; clone_size: few; d_call: NA; cdr3_nt: TGTGCCAGCAGTTTATCCTCGGTCCAAGAGACCCAGTACTTC; cdr3_aa: CASSLSSVQETQYF